This TCR beta chain appears in the sequencing data of a study of T cells expressing NK-cell markers. Background on the study: With respect to HCMV, most of the eight sequenced donors were seropositive, and one was seronegative. Regarding the study as a whole: Whether expanded NKG2C+ T cell clones recognized HCMV stayed uncertain. NKG2C+ dominant clonotypes from over five donors made up roughly 1.0-7.0% of CD8+ T cells.

Each CDR3 protein gets one entry in TCRdb, which reprocessed the 5' RACE reads and gives no DNA. This sample's clone table lists 6,500 to 10,000 distinct CDR3 sequences. CDR1 and CDR2 (germline): MRHNA, SNTAGT. The CDR3 contains 13 residues. In regard to this clonotype: Its antigen remains unidentified.

The sequenced material came from blood T cells: a sorted CD56 or NKG2C T cell subset, CD4+ or CD8+ T cells, or bulk PBMC T cells (not recorded which). This sequence joins TRBV6-4 and TRBJ2-2. This clonotype was obtained from a man in his late teens or twenties in good health. This CDR3 reads CASSDGSTGELFF.